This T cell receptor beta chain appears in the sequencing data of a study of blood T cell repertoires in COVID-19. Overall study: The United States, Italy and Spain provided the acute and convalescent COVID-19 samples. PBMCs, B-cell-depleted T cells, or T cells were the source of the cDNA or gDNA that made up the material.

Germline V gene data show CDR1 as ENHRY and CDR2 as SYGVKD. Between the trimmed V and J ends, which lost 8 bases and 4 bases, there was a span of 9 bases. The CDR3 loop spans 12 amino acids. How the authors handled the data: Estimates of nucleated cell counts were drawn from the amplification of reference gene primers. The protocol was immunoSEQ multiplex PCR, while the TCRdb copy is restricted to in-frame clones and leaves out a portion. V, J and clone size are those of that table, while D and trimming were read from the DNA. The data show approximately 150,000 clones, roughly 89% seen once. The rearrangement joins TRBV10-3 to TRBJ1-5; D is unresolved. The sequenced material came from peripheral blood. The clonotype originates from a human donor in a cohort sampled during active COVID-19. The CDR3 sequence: CAIREGNQPQHF. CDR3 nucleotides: TGTGCCATCCGCGAGGGAAATCAGCCCCAGCATTTT.